These T cell receptor beta chains were read from a single sample in a study of blood T cells in healthy people across ages. TCRdb reprocessed the 5' RACE reads via MiXCR and lists one record per CDR3 protein. The data hold under 850,000 distinct CDR3 sequences, with 30% to 45% observed a single time. Sequencing used blood. Every receptor here comes from a man between 18 and 29 years old in good health. Both conserved end residues are part of each CDR3. The D gene is left open where the match is weak.

d_call cdr3_length v_call cdr3_aa
. 14 TRBV12-3/TRBV12-4 CASSVRDLQETQYF
TRBD1 14 TRBV4-2 CAGSQGDLSYEQYF
. 16 TRBV20-1 CSARRTRGGGADTQYF
TRBD1 15 TRBV4-3 CASSPGTGAQGGYTF
TRBD1 16 TRBV6-6 CASSYWAGGDADTQYF
. 14 TRBV11-2 CASSLALAANEQFF
. 14 TRBV6-2/TRBV6-3 CASSYSEGSDGHTF
TRBD2 16 TRBV7-2 CASSPQAGSGADTQYF
. 15 TRBV7-9 CASSPRAQVNTEAFF
TRBD2 16 TRBV13 CASSLRTSGDYNEQFF
. 12 TRBV29-1 CSVLGIGEKLFF
TRBD2 16 TRBV6-4 CASSQTSGGHTDTQYF
. 15 TRBV7-2 CASNRSRGELEKLFF
. 13 TRBV9 CASSVGDVTEQFF
TRBD2 14 TRBV9 CASSVAGGSETQYF
. 14 TRBV6-2/TRBV6-3 CASSPTAPNQPQHF
. 15 TRBV6-2/TRBV6-3 CASSHGGPGANVLTF
. 14 TRBV6-2/TRBV6-3 CASSVGRTNYGYTF
. 14 TRBV7-2 CASSVRSGDYEQYF
. 12 TRBV4-3 CASPRQDYGYTF
. 16 TRBV12-3/TRBV12-4 CASSLASLRDLVGYTF
TRBD2 13 TRBV11-2 CASSSLRAGEQFF
TRBD2 15 TRBV6-2/TRBV6-3 CASSLEVAGTGELFF
TRBD2 15 TRBV7-9 CASSPFRLAEYEQFF
. 14 TRBV7-2 CASSLDRNSHEQFF
. 13 TRBV6-2/TRBV6-3 CASRGTHDQPQHF
. 12 TRBV25-1 CASSADQETQYF
. 13 TRBV4-2 CASSPSRDNEQFF
. 13 TRBV7-2 CASSSPVADTQYF
TRBD1 14 TRBV12-3/TRBV12-4 CASRKTGGHQPQHF
. 14 TRBV20-1 CSAREAPIQETQYF
. 15 TRBV7-3 CASSPSLAGRTEAFF
TRBD1 16 TRBV7-2 CASSSGTGSPQETQYF
TRBD2 17 TRBV7-8 CASRLGLAGELQETQYF
. 15 TRBV7-2 CASSTPTWYQETQYF
. 15 TRBV27 CASSLAGTEFYEQYF
. 12 TRBV29-1 CSSGAPQDTQYF
TRBD2 17 TRBV20-1 CSARNPGLAGKADTQYF
. 14 TRBV10-3 CAISESKGGYGYTF
TRBD1 16 TRBV10-3 CAISESFRTGGNEQYF
. 15 TRBV9 CASSVGGTDNSPLHF
. 15 TRBV6-5 CAGSYSRDIPNEQFF
TRBD2 17 TRBV11-2 CASSNPGLAGPQETQYF
. 13 TRBV6-6 CASSDRKGHEQFF
. 16 TRBV7-9 CASSPVASAYTDTQYF
TRBD1 15 TRBV9 CASSVIRGPNNEQFF
. 14 TRBV6-2/TRBV6-3 CASSLTQTNTEAFF
. 16 TRBV5-1 CASSLAAGVSTDTQYF
TRBD2 17 TRBV27 CASSLSWRGSLGGELFF
TRBD1 17 TRBV2 CASSEAESRGLDEKLFF
. 12 TRBV12-3/TRBV12-4 CASSPAVGTQYF
. 14 TRBV13 CASSHRGPDDEQFF
TRBD2 15 TRBV7-2 CASSLAPGGQETQYF
. 17 TRBV9 CASSAPRDALQTGELFF
. 15 TRBV16 CASSQSTVSNQPQHF
TRBD2 14 TRBV20-1 CSACVAGRTDTQYF
. 13 TRBV11-2 CASSLSPGETQFF